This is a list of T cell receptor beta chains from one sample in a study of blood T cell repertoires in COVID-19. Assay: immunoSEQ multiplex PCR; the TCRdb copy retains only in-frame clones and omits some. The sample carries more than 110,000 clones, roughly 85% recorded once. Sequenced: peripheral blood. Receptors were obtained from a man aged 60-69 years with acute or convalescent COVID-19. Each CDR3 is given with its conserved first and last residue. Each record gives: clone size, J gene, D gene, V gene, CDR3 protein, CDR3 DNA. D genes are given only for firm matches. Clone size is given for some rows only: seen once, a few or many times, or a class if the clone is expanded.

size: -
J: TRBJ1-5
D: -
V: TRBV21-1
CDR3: CASSTAQGARLEPQHF
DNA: TGTGCCAGCAGCACGGCACAGGGGGCACGGTTAGAGCCCCAGCATTTT

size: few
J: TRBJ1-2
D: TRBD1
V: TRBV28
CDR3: CASRIQGTYYGYTF
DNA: TGTGCCAGCAGAATACAGGGGACTTACTATGGCTACACCTTC

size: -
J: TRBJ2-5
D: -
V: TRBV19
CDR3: CASSTLETQYF
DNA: TGTGCCAGTAGTACTCTAGAGACCCAGTACTTC

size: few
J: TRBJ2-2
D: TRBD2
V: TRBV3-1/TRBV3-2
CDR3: CASSQRRTSGSMDTGELFF
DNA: TGTGCCAGCAGCCAGAGGCGGACTAGCGGGAGTATGGACACCGGGGAGCTGTTTTTT

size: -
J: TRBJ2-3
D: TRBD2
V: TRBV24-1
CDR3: CATKGPMGAGGGDTQYF
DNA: TGTGCCACCAAGGGCCCGATGGGAGCGGGAGGAGGAGATACGCAGTATTTT

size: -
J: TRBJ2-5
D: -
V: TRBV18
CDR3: CASSPANPETQYF
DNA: TGTGCCAGCTCACCGGCAAACCCGGAGACCCAGTACTTC

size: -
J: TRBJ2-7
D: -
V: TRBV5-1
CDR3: CASSPQGSVFYEQYF
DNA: TGCGCCAGCAGTCCACAGGGTAGTGTTTTCTACGAGCAGTACTTC

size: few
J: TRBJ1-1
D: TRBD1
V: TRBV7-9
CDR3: CASRQGQGLGNTEAFF
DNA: TGTGCCAGCAGGCAGGGACAGGGGTTGGGGAACACTGAAGCTTTCTTT

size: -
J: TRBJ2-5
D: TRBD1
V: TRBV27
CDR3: CASSFARDRVETQYF
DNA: TGTGCCAGCAGTTTCGCCCGCGACAGGGTAGAGACCCAGTACTTC

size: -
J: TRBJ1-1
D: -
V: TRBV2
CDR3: CASEETISEAFF
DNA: TGTGCCAGCGAGGAGACGATCTCTGAAGCTTTCTTT

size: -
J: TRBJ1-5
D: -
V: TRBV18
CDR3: CASSPAVSNSNQPQHF
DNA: TGTGCCAGCTCACCAGCCGTTAGTAATAGCAATCAGCCCCAGCATTTT

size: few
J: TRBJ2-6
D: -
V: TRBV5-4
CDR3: CASSLDRVGANVLTF
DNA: TGTGCCAGCAGCTTGGACAGGGTTGGGGCCAACGTCCTGACTTTC

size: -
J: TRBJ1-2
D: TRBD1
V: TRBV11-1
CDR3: CASSYGQGAAYGYTF
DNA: TGTGCCAGCAGCTACGGACAGGGGGCGGCCTATGGCTACACCTTC

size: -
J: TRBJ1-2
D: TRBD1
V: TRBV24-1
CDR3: CATSDSQGGNAYGYTF
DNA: TGTGCCACCAGTGACTCACAGGGGGGAAATGCCTATGGCTACACCTTC

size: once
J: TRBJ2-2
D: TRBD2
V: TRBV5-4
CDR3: CASSLGASGSQTGELFF
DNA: TGTGCCAGCAGCTTGGGGGCTAGCGGGAGTCAAACCGGGGAGCTGTTTTTT